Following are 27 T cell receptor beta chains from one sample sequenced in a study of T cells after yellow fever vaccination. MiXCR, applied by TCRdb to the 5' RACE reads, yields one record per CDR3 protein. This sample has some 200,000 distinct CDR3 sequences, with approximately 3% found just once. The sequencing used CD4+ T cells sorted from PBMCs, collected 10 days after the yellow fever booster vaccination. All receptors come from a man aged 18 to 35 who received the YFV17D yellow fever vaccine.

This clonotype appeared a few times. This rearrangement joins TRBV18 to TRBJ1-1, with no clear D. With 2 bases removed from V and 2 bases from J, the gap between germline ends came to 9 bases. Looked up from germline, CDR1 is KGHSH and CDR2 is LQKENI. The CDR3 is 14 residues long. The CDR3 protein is CASSPESTNTEAFF. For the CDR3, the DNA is TGTGCCAGCTCACCAGAATCGACAAACACTGAAGCTTTCTTT.

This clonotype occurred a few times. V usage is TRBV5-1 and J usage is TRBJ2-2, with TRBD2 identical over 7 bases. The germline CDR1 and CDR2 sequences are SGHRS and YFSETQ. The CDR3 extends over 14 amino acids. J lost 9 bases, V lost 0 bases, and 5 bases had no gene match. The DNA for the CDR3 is TGCGCCAGCAGCTTGGATAGCGGGCGGAGGGAGCTGTTTTTT. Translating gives CASSLDSGRRELFF.

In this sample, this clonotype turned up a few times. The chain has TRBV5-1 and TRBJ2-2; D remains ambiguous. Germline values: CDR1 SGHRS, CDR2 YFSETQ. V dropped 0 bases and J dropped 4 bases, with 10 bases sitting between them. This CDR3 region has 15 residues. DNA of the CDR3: TGCGCCAGCAGCTTGGCTTTAGTAGGCACCGGGGAGCTGTTTTTT. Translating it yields CASSLALVGTGELFF.

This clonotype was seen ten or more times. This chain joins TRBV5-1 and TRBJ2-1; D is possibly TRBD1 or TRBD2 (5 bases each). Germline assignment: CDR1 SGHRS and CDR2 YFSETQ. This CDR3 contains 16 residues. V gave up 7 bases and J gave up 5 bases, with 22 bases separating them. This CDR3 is CASVPVPGRGNNEQFF. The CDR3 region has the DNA TGCGCCAGCGTACCCGTCCCGGGACGGGGAAACAATGAGCAGTTCTTC.

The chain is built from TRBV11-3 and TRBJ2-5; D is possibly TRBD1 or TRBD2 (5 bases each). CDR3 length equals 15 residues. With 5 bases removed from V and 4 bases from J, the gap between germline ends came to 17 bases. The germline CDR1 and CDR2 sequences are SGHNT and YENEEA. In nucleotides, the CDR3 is TGTGCCAGCAGCCTCGGGGACGGATTATCAGAGACCCAGTACTTC. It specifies CASSLGDGLSETQYF.

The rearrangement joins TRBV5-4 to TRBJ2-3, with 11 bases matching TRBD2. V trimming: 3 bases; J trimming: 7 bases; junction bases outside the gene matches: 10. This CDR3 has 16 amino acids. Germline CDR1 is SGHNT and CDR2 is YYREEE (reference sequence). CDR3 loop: CASSSSGLAVENTQYF. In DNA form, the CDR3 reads TGTGCCAGCAGCTCCTCGGGACTAGCGGTAGAAAATACGCAGTATTTT.

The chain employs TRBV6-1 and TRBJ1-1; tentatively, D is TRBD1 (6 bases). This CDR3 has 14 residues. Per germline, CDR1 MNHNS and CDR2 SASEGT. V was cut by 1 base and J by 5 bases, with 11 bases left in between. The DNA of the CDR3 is TGTGCCAGCAGTGAAGGGGGGGCAGGGACTGAAGCTTTCTTT. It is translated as CASSEGGAGTEAFF.

CDR3 DNA: TGTGCCACCAGCAGGACCGGGACCACTGTGCGGACCCAGTACTTC. Residues: CATSRTGTTVRTQYF. The chain is built from TRBV15 and TRBJ2-5, with D perhaps given as TRBD1 or TRBD2 (5 bases each). Trimming cost V 3 bases and J 7 bases, with 18 bases left between them. This CDR3 region has 15 residues. The germline V gene has CDR1 LNHNV and CDR2 YYDKDF (reference sequence).

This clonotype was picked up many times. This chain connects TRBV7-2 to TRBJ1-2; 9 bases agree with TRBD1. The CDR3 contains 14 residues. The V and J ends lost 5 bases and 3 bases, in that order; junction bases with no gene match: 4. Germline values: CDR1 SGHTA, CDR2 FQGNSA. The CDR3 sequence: CASSLGTGYYGYTF. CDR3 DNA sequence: TGTGCCAGCAGCCTGGGGACAGGGTACTATGGCTACACCTTC. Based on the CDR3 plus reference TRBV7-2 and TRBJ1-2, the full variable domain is GAGVSQSPSNKVTEKGKDVELRCDPISGHTALYWYRQSLGQGLEFLIYFQGNSAPDKSGLPSDRFSAERTGGSVSTLTIQRTQQEDSAVYLCASSLGTGYYGYTFGSGTRLTVV.

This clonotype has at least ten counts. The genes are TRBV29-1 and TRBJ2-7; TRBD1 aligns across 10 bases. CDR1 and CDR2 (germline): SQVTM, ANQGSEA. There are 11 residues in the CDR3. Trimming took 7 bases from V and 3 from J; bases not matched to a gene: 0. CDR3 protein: CSGDRGYEQYV. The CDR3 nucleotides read TGCAGCGGGGACAGGGGCTACGAGCAGTACGTC.

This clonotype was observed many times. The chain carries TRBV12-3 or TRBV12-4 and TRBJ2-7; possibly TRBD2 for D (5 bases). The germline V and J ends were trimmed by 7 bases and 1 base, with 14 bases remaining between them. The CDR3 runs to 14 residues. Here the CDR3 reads CASTRGFRSYEQYV. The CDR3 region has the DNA TGTGCCAGCACTCGAGGGTTTCGGTCCTACGAGCAGTACGTC.

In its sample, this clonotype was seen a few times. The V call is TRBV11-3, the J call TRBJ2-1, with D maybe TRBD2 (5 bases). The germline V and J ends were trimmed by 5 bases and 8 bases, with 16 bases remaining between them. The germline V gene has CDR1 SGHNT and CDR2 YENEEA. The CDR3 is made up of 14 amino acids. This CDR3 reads CASSPLAGAYEQFF. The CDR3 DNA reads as TGTGCCAGCAGCCCTCTAGCCGGAGCATATGAGCAGTTCTTC.

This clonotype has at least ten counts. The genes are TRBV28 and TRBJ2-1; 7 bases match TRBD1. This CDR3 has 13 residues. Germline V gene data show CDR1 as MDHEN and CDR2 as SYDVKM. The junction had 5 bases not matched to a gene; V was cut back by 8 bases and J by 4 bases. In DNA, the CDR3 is TGTGCCAGCTCCGCAGGGGGTTACAATGAGCAGTTCTTC. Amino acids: CASSAGGYNEQFF.

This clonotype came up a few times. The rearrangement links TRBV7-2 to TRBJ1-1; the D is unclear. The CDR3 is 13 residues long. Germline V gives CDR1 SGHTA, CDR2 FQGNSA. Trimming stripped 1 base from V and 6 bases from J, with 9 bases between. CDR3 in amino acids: CASSLVGNSEAFF. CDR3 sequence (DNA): TGTGCCAGCAGCTTAGTGGGGAATTCTGAAGCTTTCTTT. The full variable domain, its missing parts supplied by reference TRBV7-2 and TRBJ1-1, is GAGVSQSPSNKVTEKGKDVELRCDPISGHTALYWYRQSLGQGLEFLIYFQGNSAPDKSGLPSDRFSAERTGGSVSTLTIQRTQQEDSAVYLCASSLVGNSEAFFGQGTRLTVV.

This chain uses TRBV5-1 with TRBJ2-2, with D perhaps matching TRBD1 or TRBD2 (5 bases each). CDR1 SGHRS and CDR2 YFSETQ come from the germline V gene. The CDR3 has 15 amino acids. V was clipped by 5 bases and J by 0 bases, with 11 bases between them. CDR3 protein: CASRTGAANTGELFF. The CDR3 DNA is TGCGCCAGCAGAACCGGGGCAGCGAACACCGGGGAGCTGTTTTTT.

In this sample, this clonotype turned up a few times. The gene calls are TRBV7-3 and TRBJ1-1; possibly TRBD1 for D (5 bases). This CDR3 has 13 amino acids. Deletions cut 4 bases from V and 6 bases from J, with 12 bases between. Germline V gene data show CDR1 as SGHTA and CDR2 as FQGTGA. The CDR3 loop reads CASSSAPGAEAFF. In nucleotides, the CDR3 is TGTGCCAGCAGCTCCGCCCCGGGGGCTGAAGCTTTCTTT. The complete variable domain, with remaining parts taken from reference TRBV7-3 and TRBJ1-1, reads GAGVSQTPSNKVTEKGKYVELRCDPISGHTALYWYRQSLGQGPEFLIYFQGTGAADDSGLPNDRFFAVRPEGSVSTLKIQRTERGDSAVYLCASSSAPGAEAFFGQGTRLTVV.

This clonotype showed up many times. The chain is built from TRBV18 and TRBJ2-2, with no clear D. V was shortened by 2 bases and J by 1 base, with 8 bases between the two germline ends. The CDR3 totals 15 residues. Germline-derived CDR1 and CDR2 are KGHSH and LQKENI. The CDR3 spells CASSPSRMNTGELFF. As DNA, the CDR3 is TGTGCCAGCTCACCATCCAGGATGAACACCGGGGAGCTGTTTTTT.

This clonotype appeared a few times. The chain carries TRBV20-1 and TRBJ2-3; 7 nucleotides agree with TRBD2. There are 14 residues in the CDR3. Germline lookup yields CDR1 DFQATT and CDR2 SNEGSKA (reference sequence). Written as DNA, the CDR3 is TGCAGAACCCGCGGGACTACGTGCGGAGATACGCAGTATTTT. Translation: CRTRGTTCGDTQYF.

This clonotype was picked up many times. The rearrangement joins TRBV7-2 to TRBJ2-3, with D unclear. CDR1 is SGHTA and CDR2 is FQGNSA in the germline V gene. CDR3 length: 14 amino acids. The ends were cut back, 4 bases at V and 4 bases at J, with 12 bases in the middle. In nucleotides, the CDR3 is TGTGCCAGCAGCTCCCCCGCGGCGGCAGATACGCAGTATTTT. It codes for CASSSPAAADTQYF. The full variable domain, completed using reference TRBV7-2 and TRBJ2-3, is GAGVSQSPSNKVTEKGKDVELRCDPISGHTALYWYRQSLGQGLEFLIYFQGNSAPDKSGLPSDRFSAERTGGSVSTLTIQRTQQEDSAVYLCASSSPAAADTQYFGPGTRLTVL.

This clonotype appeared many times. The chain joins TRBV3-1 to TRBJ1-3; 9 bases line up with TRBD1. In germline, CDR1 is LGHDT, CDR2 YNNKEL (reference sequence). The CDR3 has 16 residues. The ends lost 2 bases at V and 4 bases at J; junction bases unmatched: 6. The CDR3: CASSQPGTGIGNTIYF. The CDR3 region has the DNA TGTGCCAGCAGCCAACCAGGGACAGGGATCGGAAACACCATATATTTT.

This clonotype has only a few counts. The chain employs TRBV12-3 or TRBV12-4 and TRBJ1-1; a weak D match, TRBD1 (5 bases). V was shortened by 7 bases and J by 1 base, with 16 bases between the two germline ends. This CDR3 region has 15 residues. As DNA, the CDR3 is TGTGCCAGCAAACCGGCCCAGGGCGGGAACACTGAAGCTTTCTTT. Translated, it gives CASKPAQGGNTEAFF.

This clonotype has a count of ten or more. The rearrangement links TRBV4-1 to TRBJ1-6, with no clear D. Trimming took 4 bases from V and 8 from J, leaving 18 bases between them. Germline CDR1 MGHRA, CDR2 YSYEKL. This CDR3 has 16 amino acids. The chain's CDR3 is CASSLSVGLLYSPLHF. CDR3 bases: TGCGCCAGCAGCCTCTCGGTCGGACTACTATATTCACCCCTCCACTTT.

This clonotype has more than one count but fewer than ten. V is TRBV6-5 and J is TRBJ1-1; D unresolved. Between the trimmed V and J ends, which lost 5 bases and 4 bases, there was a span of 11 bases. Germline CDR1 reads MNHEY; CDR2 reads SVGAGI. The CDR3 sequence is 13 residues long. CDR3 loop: CASSRQWTTEAFF. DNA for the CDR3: TGTGCCAGCAGTCGACAATGGACCACTGAAGCTTTCTTT.

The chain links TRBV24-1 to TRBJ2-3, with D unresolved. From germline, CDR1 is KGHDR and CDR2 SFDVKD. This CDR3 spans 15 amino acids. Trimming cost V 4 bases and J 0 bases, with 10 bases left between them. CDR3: CATSDPPASTDTQYF. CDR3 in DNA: TGTGCCACCAGTGACCCCCCGGCGAGCACAGATACGCAGTATTTT.

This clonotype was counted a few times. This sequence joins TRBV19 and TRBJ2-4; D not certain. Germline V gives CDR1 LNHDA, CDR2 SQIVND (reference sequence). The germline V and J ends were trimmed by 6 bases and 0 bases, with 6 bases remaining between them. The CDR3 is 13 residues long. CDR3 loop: CASRHPAKNIQYF. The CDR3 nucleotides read TGTGCCAGTAGGCATCCAGCCAAAAACATTCAGTACTTC.

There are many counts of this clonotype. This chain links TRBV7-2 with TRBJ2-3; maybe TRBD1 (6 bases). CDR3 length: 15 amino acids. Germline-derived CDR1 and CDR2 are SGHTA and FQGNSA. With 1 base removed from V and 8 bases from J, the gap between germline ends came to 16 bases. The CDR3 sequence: CASSLGGQGAATQYF. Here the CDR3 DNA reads TGTGCCAGCAGCTTAGGGGGGCAGGGAGCGGCTACGCAGTATTTT.

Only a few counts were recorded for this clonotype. The CDR3 loop reads CASSKRSPASGAQETQYF. For the CDR3, the DNA is TGTGCCAGCAGCAAAAGGTCTCCGGCTAGCGGGGCACAAGAGACCCAGTACTTC. The V call is TRBV7-2, the J call TRBJ2-5; TRBD2 aligns across 9 bases. The germline V gene has CDR1 SGHTA and CDR2 FQGNSA. V shed 5 bases, J shed 2 bases, and the junction held 15 bases outside the gene matches. CDR3 length: 18 residues.